The T cell receptor (beta chain) described here comes from a study of T cell responses to AZD1222 COVID-19 vaccine. Regarding the study as a whole: Just five to seven people given AZD1222 tested seropositive at baseline.

The data were produced by immunoSEQ multiplex PCR, yet TCRdb's version contains in-frame clones alone and is incomplete. Altogether under 150,000 clones are present, approximately 91% being singletons, with the ten largest covering roughly 1.7%. To note about this clone: Antigen specificity is unknown.

This clonotype originated in an adult in good health. The specimen comprised peripheral blood, sampled on day 0 of AZD1222 vaccination.

The CDR3 bases are TGTGCCAGCAGCCCCCCCGGTGGGCGGGATGCATACGAGCAGTACTTC. This codes for CASSPPGGRDAYEQYF. This chain connects TRBV13 to TRBJ2-7, with D perhaps TRBD2 (6 bases). Trimming shortened V by 5 bases and J by 4 bases, and 21 bases separated the two germline ends. This CDR3 has 16 residues. In germline, CDR1 is PRHDT, CDR2 FYEKMQ (reference sequence).